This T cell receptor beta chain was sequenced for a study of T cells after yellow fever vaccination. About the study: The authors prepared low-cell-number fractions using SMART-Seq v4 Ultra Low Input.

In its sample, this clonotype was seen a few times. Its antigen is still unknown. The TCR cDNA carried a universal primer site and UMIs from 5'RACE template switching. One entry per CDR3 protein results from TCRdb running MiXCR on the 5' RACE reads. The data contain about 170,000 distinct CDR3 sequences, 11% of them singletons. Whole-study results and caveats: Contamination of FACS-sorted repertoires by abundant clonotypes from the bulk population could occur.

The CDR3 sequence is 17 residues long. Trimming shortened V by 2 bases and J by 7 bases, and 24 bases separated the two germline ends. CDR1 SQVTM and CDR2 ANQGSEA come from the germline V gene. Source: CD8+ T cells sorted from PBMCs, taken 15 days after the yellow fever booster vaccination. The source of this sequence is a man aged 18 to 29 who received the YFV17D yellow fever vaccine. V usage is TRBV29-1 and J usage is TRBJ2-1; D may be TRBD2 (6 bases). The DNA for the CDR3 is TGCAGCGTTGAAAAGAGATTAGCGGACCCTCGGAAAAATGAGCAGTTCTTC. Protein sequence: CSVEKRLADPRKNEQFF.